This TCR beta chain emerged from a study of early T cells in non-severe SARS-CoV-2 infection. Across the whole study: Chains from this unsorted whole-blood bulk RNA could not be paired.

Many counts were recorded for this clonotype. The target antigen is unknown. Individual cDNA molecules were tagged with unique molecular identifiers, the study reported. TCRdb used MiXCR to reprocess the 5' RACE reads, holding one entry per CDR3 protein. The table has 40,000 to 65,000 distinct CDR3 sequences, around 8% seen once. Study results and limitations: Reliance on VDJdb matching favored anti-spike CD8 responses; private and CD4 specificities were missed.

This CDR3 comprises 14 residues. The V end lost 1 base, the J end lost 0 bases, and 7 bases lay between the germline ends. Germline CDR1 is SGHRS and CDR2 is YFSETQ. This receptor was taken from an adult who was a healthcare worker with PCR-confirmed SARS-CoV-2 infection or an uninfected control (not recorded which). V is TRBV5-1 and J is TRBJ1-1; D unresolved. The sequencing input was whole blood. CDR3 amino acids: CASSLTDVNTEAFF. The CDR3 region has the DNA TGCGCCAGCAGCTTGACAGATGTGAACACTGAAGCTTTCTTT.